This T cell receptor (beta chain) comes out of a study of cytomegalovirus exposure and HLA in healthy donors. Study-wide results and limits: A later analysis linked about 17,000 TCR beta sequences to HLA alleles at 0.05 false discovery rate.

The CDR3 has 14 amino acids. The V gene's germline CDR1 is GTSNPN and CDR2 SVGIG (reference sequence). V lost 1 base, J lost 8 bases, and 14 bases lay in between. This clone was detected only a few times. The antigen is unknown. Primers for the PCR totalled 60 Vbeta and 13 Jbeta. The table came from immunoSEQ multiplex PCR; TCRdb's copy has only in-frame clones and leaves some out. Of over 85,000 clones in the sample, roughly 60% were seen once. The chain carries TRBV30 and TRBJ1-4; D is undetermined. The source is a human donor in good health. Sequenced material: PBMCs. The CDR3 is CAWSGTPVSEKLFF. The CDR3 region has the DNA TGTGCCTGGAGTGGGACTCCAGTCTCAGAAAAACTGTTTTTT. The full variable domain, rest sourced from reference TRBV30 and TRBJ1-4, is SQTIHQWPATLVQPVGSPLSLECTVEGTSNPNLYWYRQAAGRGLQLLFYSVGIGQISSEVPQNLSASRPQDRQFILSSKKLLLSDSGFYLCAWSGTPVSEKLFFGSGTQLSVL.